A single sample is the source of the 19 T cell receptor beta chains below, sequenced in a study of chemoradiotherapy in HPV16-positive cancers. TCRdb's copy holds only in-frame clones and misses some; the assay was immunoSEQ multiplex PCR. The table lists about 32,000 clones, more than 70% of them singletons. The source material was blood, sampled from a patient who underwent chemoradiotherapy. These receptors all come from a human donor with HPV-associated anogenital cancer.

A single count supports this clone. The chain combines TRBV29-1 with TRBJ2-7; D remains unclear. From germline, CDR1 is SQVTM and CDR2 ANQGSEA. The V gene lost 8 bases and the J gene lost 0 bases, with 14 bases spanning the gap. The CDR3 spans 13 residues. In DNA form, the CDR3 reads TGCAGCCACCAGGATTCGGACTCCTACGAGCAGTACTTC. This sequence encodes CSHQDSDSYEQYF.

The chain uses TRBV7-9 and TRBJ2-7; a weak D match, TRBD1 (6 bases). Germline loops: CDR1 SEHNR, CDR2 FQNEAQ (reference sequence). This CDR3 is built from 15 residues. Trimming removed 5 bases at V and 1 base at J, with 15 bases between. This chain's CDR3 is CASSKQGSVSYEQYF. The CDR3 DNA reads TGTGCCAGCAGCAAACAGGGATCCGTTTCCTACGAGCAGTACTTC.

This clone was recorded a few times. The CDR3 region is CASSPGASADEQYF. In DNA, the CDR3 is TGCGCCAGCAGCCCTGGGGCCTCCGCGGACGAGCAGTACTTC. The rearrangement links TRBV5-1 to TRBJ2-7, with D tentatively TRBD1 (5 bases). From germline, CDR1 is SGHRS and CDR2 YFSETQ. This CDR3 comprises 14 residues. Between the trimmed V and J ends, which lost 4 bases and 5 bases, there was a span of 16 bases.

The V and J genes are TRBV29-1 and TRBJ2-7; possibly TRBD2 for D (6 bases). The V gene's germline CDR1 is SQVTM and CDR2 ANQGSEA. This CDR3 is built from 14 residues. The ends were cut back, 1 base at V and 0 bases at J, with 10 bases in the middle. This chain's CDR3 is CSVEVETSSYEQYF. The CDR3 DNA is TGCAGCGTTGAAGTCGAGACTAGCTCCTACGAGCAGTACTTC.

The CDR3 DNA sequence: TGTGCCAGTAGTCTACGTGCGCAAGCCTACGAGCAGTACTTC. This encodes CASSLRAQAYEQYF. This rearrangement joins TRBV19 to TRBJ2-7; D remains unclear. The germline gives CDR1 LNHDA, CDR2 SQIVND (reference sequence). With 5 bases removed from V and 2 bases from J, the gap between germline ends came to 13 bases. The CDR3 totals 14 residues.

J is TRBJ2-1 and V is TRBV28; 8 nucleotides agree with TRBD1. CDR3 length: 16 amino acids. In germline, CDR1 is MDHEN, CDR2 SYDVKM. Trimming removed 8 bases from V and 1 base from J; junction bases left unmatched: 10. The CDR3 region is CASRRRTGLSYNEQFF. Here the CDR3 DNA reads TGTGCCAGCCGCCGGCGGACAGGGTTATCCTACAATGAGCAGTTCTTC. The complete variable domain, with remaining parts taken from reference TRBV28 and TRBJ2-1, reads DVKVTQSSRYLVKRTGEKVFLECVQDMDHENMFWYRQDPGLGLRLIYFSYDVKMKEKGDIPEGYSVSREKKERFSLILESASTNQTSMYLCASRRRTGLSYNEQFFGPGTRLTVL.

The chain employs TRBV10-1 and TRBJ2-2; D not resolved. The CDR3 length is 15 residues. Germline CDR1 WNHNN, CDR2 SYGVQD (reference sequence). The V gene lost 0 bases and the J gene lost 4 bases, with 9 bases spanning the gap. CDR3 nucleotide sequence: TGCGCCAGCAGTGAGTCTAGAGGTTCCACCGGGGAGCTGTTTTTT. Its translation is CASSESRGSTGELFF.

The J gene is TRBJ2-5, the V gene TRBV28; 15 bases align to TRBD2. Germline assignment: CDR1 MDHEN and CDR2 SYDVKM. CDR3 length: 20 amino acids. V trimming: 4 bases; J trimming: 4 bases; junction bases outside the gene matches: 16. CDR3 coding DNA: TGTGCCAGCAGTTCACCCTCTGGACTAGCGGGAGGGCCTGGGCTAGAGACCCAGTACTTC. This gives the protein CASSSPSGLAGGPGLETQYF.

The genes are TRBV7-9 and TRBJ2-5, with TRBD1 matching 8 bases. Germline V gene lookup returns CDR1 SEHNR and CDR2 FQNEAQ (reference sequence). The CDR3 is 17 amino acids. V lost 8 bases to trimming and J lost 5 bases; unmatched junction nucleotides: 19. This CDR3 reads CASLLWQSGQGRETQYF. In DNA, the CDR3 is TGTGCCAGCCTCTTATGGCAATCCGGACAGGGTAGGGAGACCCAGTACTTC. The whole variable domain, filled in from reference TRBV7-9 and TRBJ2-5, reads DTGVSQNPRHKITKRGQNVTFRCDPISEHNRLYWYRQTLGQGPEFLTYFQNEAQLEKSRLLSDRFSAERPKGSFSTLEIQRTEQGDSAMYLCASLLWQSGQGRETQYFGPGTRLLVL.

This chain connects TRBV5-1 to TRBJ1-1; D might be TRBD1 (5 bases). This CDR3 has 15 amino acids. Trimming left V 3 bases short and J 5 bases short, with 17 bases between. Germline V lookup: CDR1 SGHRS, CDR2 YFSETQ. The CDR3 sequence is CASSSQGGRATEAFF. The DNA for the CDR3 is TGCGCCAGCAGCTCCCAGGGCGGGAGGGCTACTGAAGCTTTCTTT.

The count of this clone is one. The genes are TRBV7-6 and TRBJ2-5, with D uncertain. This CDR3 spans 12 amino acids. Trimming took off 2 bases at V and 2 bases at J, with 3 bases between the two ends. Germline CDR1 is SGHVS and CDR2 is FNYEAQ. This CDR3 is CASSLFQETQYF. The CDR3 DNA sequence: TGTGCCAGCAGCTTATTTCAAGAGACCCAGTACTTC.

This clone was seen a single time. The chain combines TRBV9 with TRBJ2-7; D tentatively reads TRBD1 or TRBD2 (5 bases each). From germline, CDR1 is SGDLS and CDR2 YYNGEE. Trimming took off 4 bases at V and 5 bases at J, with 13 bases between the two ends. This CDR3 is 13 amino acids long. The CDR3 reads CASSPDGDHEQYF. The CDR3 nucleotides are TGTGCCAGCAGCCCAGACGGGGACCACGAGCAGTACTTC.

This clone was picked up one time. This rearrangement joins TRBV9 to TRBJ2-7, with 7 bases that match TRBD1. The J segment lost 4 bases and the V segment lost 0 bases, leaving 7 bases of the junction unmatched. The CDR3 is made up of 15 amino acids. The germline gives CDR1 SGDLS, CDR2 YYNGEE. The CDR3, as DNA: TGTGCCAGCAGCGTAGCTCCGGGACAGTATTACGAGCAGTACTTC. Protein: CASSVAPGQYYEQYF.

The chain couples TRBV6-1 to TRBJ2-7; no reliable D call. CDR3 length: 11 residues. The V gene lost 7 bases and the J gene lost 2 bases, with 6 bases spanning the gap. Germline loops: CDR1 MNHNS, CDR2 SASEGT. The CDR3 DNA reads TGTGCCAGCAAACGGACCTACGAGCAGTACTTC. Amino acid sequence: CASKRTYEQYF.

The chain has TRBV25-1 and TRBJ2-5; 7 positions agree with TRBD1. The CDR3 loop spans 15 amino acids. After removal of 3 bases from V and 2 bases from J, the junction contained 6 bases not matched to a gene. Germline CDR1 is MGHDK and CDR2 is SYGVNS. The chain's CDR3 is CASSDNRGKQETQYF. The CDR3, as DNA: TGTGCCAGCAGTGACAACAGGGGAAAACAAGAGACCCAGTACTTC.

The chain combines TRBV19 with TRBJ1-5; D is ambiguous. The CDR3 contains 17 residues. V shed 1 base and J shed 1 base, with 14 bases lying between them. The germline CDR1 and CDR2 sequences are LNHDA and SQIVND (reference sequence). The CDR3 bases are TGTGCCAGTAGTATAGGAACGACGGGAGTCAGCAATCAGCCCCAGCATTTT. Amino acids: CASSIGTTGVSNQPQHF.

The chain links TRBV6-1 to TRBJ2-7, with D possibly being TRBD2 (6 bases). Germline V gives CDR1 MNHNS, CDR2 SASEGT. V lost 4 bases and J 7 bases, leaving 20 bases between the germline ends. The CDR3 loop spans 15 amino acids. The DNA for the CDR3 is TGTGCCAGCAGTGTGGGGGAAGCGGGCCAGTGGGAGCAGTACTTC. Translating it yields CASSVGEAGQWEQYF.

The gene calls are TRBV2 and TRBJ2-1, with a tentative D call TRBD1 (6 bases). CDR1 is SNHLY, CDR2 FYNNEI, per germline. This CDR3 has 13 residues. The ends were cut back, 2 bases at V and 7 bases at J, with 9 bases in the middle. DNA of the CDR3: TGTGCCAGCAGTGAACAGGGGTGGAATGAGCAGTTCTTC. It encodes CASSEQGWNEQFF.

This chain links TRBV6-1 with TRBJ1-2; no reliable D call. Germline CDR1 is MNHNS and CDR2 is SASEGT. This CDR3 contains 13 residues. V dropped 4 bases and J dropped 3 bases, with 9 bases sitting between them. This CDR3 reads CASSAVSHYGYTF. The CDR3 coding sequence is TGTGCCAGCAGTGCCGTCAGCCACTATGGCTACACCTTC.